A single sample is the source of the 25 T cell receptor beta chains below, sequenced in a study of blood T cell repertoires in COVID-19. TCRdb keeps only in-frame clones here, not all; method: immunoSEQ multiplex PCR. The sample has some 52,000 clones, around four fifths seen once. The specimen sequenced was peripheral blood. These receptor sequences come from a man in his fifties with acute or convalescent COVID-19.

This chain joins TRBV5-1 and TRBJ2-1; 10 bases align to TRBD2. Germline CDR1 is SGHRS and CDR2 is YFSETQ. Trimming at V came to 4 bases and at J to 7 bases, leaving 8 bases not matched to a gene. The CDR3 spans 15 residues. The CDR3 reads CASSQIAGGKNEQFF. The DNA for the CDR3 is TGCGCCAGCAGCCAAATAGCGGGAGGAAAAAATGAGCAGTTCTTC.

This chain joins TRBV10-3 and TRBJ2-1; tentatively, D is TRBD1 (7 bases). This CDR3 region has 17 residues. CDR1 is ENHRY and CDR2 is SYGVKD in the germline V gene. V lost 0 bases and J lost 4, with 16 bases in between. The CDR3: CAISESRGEEPYNEQFF. CDR3 DNA sequence: TGTGCCATCAGTGAGTCCAGGGGGGAAGAACCGTACAATGAGCAGTTCTTC.

This sequence joins TRBV15 and TRBJ1-5, with a possible D match to TRBD1 (5 bases). Trimming cost V 0 bases and J 1 base, with 7 bases left between them. The CDR3 consists of 15 residues. Germline assignment: CDR1 LNHNV and CDR2 YYDKDF (reference sequence). This chain's CDR3 is CATSRDKGSNQPQHF. CDR3 coding DNA: TGTGCCACCAGCAGAGATAAGGGGAGCAATCAGCCCCAGCATTTT.

In this sample, this clone turned up once. This chain uses TRBV7-2 with TRBJ2-2; 13 nucleotides match TRBD2. The V gene's germline CDR1 is SGHTA and CDR2 FQGNSA. CDR3 length: 17 amino acids. Trimming cost V 2 bases and J 2 bases; bases outside gene matches: 2. CDR3 bases: TGTGCCAGCAGCTTACGACTAGCGGGAGGAAACACCGGGGAGCTGTTTTTT. It specifies CASSLRLAGGNTGELFF.

The chain couples TRBV7-3 to TRBJ2-2, with a possible D match to TRBD1 (5 bases). V lost 6 bases to trimming and J lost 2 bases, with 10 bases between them. This CDR3 has 14 amino acids. Germline V gene data show CDR1 as SGHTA and CDR2 as FQGTGA. The CDR3 reads CASRVQGNTGELFF. The CDR3 bases are TGTGCCAGCAGGGTTCAGGGAAACACCGGGGAGCTGTTTTTT. The entire variable domain, with the rest obtained from reference TRBV7-3 and TRBJ2-2, is as follows: GAGVSQTPSNKVTEKGKYVELRCDPISGHTALYWYRQSLGQGPEFLIYFQGTGAADDSGLPNDRFFAVRPEGSVSTLKIQRTERGDSAVYLCASRVQGNTGELFFGEGSRLTVL.

Turning to this clone: One end of the junction varies from germline; a read error may be responsible. The gene calls are TRBV28 and TRBJ1-4; D might be TRBD1 (5 bases). The CDR3 sequence is 15 residues long. Germline V CDR1 and CDR2: MDHEN, SYDVKM. In DNA, the CDR3 is TGTGCCAGCAGTTTAAGGAGGGGAGGACCAGAAAATCTGTTTTTT. Translated, it gives CASSLRRGGPENLFF.

This sequence joins TRBV3-1 (or the pseudogene TRBV3-2) and TRBJ2-1; D remains unclear. The V end was cut by 0 bases, the J end by 0 bases, with 6 bases between. The CDR3 runs 15 residues. CDR1 LGHDT and CDR2 YNNKEL come from the germline V gene (reference sequence). The CDR3 loop is CASSQDTSSYNEQFF. CDR3 DNA: TGTGCCAGCAGCCAAGACACGAGCTCCTACAATGAGCAGTTCTTC.

J is TRBJ2-1 and V is TRBV10-1; 11 bases are a match to TRBD2. CDR1 WNHNN and CDR2 SYGVQD come from the germline V gene (reference sequence). Trimming cost V 5 bases and J 5 bases; bases outside gene matches: 5. This CDR3 spans 15 amino acids. CDR3 in amino acids: CASSSSGGTHNEQFF. As DNA, the CDR3 is TGCGCCAGCAGTTCTAGCGGGGGGACCCACAATGAGCAGTTCTTC.

This chain connects TRBV18 to TRBJ2-5; TRBD1 is a possible D gene (5 bases). This CDR3 is built from 13 residues. Trimming stripped 3 bases from V and 5 bases from J, with 10 bases between. CDR1 is KGHSH and CDR2 is LQKENI in the germline V gene. The CDR3 protein is CASSPAAGETQYF. In DNA, the CDR3 is TGTGCCAGCTCACCCGCCGCAGGGGAGACCCAGTACTTC.

J is TRBJ1-2 and V is TRBV24-1; tentative D call: TRBD1 (5 bases). The germline CDR1 and CDR2 sequences are KGHDR and SFDVKD. Trimming stripped 8 bases from V and 8 bases from J, with 11 bases between. This CDR3 contains 11 residues. This CDR3 reads CATTQGIGYTF. Here the CDR3 DNA reads TGTGCCACCACCCAGGGCATCGGCTACACCTTC.

V usage is TRBV18 and J usage is TRBJ1-1; 7 bases fit TRBD1. There are 16 residues in the CDR3. Germline CDR1 and CDR2: KGHSH and LQKENI. Trimming removed 2 bases from V and 1 base from J; junction bases left unmatched: 7. CDR3 bases: TGTGCCAGCTCACCAACAACAGGGGAGTGGAACACTGAAGCTTTCTTT. Translating it yields CASSPTTGEWNTEAFF.

In DNA form, the CDR3 reads TGCAGTGCCCCACTGGCCGGGGAGCTGTTTTTT. Protein: CSAPLAGELFF. This chain connects TRBV20-1 to TRBJ2-2; D gene ambiguous. Trimming stripped 6 bases from V and 6 bases from J, with 8 bases between. Per germline, CDR1 DFQATT and CDR2 SNEGSKA (reference sequence). The length of the CDR3 is 11 residues.

This clone has a single count. The gene calls are TRBV7-9 and TRBJ2-2; D may be TRBD2 (6 bases). Germline V gene lookup returns CDR1 SEHNR and CDR2 FQNEAQ (reference sequence). Between the trimmed V and J ends, which lost 5 bases and 1 base, there was a span of 14 bases. The CDR3 runs to 16 residues. The CDR3 spells CASSPPGLGNTGELFF. In DNA form, the CDR3 reads TGTGCCAGCAGCCCGCCGGGACTGGGGAACACCGGGGAGCTGTTTTTT.

CDR3 nucleotide sequence: TGTGCCATCAGTCTGGGACAGGGGGAAGGTAATGAGCAGTTCTTC. Its protein product is CAISLGQGEGNEQFF. The rearrangement uses TRBV10-3 and TRBJ2-1; 11 positions agree with TRBD1. Germline V CDR1 and CDR2: ENHRY, SYGVKD. CDR3 length: 15 amino acids. Trimming at V came to 5 bases and at J to 7 bases, leaving 7 bases not matched to a gene.

The chain combines TRBV19 with TRBJ1-5; a weak D match, TRBD1 (6 bases). V was pared by 5 bases and J by 5 bases, with 13 bases between. CDR3 length: 14 amino acids. CDR1 is LNHDA and CDR2 is SQIVND in the germline V gene (reference sequence). The CDR3 coding sequence is TGTGCCAGTAGTCCCGGACAGTCCTATCAGCCCCAGCATTTT. Translation: CASSPGQSYQPQHF.

The V and J genes are TRBV6-1 and TRBJ2-1, with D unresolved. The CDR3 covers 15 residues. Germline V gene lookup returns CDR1 MNHNS and CDR2 SASEGT. Trimming took 1 base from V and 0 from J, leaving 7 bases between them. The CDR3 here is CASSEERSSYNEQFF. CDR3 nucleotide sequence: TGTGCCAGCAGTGAAGAGAGGAGCTCCTACAATGAGCAGTTCTTC.

The V and J genes are TRBV7-9 and TRBJ2-5, with D possibly TRBD2 on 5 matching bases. Trimming pared 4 bases from V and 2 bases from J, leaving 11 bases between. This CDR3 spans 14 amino acids. Germline V gene sequence: CDR1 SEHNR, CDR2 FQNEAQ (reference sequence). The CDR3 nucleotides are TGTGCCAGCAGCTCCTCCACGGGACAAGAGACCCAGTACTTC. As protein: CASSSSTGQETQYF.

This sequence joins TRBV12-3 or TRBV12-4 and TRBJ2-7, with D possibly matching TRBD2 (5 bases). V lost 3 bases and J 3 bases, leaving 9 bases between the germline ends. CDR3 length: 13 residues. The CDR3 loop is CASSFPGGYEQYF. Here the CDR3 DNA reads TGTGCCAGCAGTTTCCCAGGAGGCTACGAGCAGTACTTC.

The chain is built from TRBV28 and TRBJ1-4, with D tentatively TRBD1 (5 bases). Germline V gene lookup returns CDR1 MDHEN and CDR2 SYDVKM. V was shortened by 3 bases and J by 7 bases, with 15 bases between the two germline ends. CDR3 length: 15 residues. In DNA, the CDR3 is TGTGCCAGCAGTTTTTCTGGCAGGGTCGCTGAAAAACTGTTTTTT. Protein sequence: CASSFSGRVAEKLFF.

CDR3 DNA sequence: TGTGCCAGTAGTCCGGACAGGGCGGCGACAGATACGCAGTATTTT. It specifies CASSPDRAATDTQYF. The chain recombines TRBV19 with TRBJ2-3; TRBD1 matches at 8 bases. V was pared by 5 bases and J by 3 bases, with 7 bases of the junction left unmatched. From germline, CDR1 is LNHDA and CDR2 SQIVND (reference sequence). The CDR3 is made up of 15 amino acids.

This clone has a handful of counts. V is TRBV3-1 (or the pseudogene TRBV3-2) and J is TRBJ1-2; D unresolved. Germline V gene lookup returns CDR1 LGHDT and CDR2 YNNKEL (reference sequence). The V end lost 3 bases, the J end lost 8 bases, and 13 bases lay between the germline ends. This CDR3 has 13 amino acids. The CDR3 reads CASSHPRELGYTF. The CDR3 nucleotides are TGTGCCAGCAGCCACCCTAGAGAGCTGGGCTACACCTTC.

This clone was seen a few times. V usage is TRBV7-9 and J usage is TRBJ2-3, with D tentatively TRBD1 (7 bases). This CDR3 contains 17 residues. V was trimmed by 5 bases and J by 1 base, leaving 19 bases between them. Per germline, CDR1 SEHNR and CDR2 FQNEAQ (reference sequence). The CDR3 spells CASSAYQGGFGTDTQYF. In nucleotides, the CDR3 is TGTGCCAGCAGCGCTTACCAGGGGGGTTTCGGCACAGATACGCAGTATTTT.

The CDR3 reads CASSLEGRGRRFGRYEQYF. In DNA form, the CDR3 reads TGCGCCAGCAGCTTGGAGGGTCGCGGGAGAAGGTTTGGCCGCTACGAGCAGTACTTC. The chain recombines TRBV5-1 with TRBJ2-7; 7 bases are a match to TRBD2. The CDR3 runs 19 residues. V shed 0 bases, J shed 3 bases, and the junction held 18 bases outside the gene matches. Germline lookup yields CDR1 SGHRS and CDR2 YFSETQ.

The rearrangement links TRBV7-6 to TRBJ2-7, with D perhaps TRBD1 (6 bases). Trimming shortened V by 5 bases and J by 5 bases, and 19 bases separated the two germline ends. CDR3 size: 15 residues. CDR1 is SGHVS, CDR2 FNYEAQ, per germline. The CDR3, as DNA: TGTGCCAGCAGCCCGGAGGTCGTTGCAGGGGACGAGCAGTACTTC. Translated: CASSPEVVAGDEQYF.

The V gene is TRBV11-2, the J gene TRBJ1-6, with 8 bases aligning to TRBD1. The CDR3 is 16 amino acids. V shed 3 bases and J 7 bases; nucleotides not matched to a gene: 8. Germline CDR1 SGHAT, CDR2 FQNNGV. The CDR3 DNA is TGTGCCAGCAGCTTCTTTCGCAGGGGGCGAAATTCACCCCTCCACTTT. Amino acid sequence: CASSFFRRGRNSPLHF.